The entry below gives a single T cell receptor (beta chain) sequence along with its context. No antigen is known for it. It has no much larger one-base neighbor in the sample; base qualities were not kept. The data were taken from a study of T-cell memory formation after mild COVID-19 (dated by TCRdb to 2020 to 2023). Broadly, across the study: TCR sequence clusters from the two donors were largely donor specific. In two donors, T-cell clones that expanded and contracted after mild COVID-19 were followed by sequencing TCRalpha and TCRbeta repertoires longitudinally. Two young, previously healthy adult volunteers, one female and one male, were included in the cohort. Overall study outcomes, separate from this receptor: SARS-CoV-2 specificity was not confirmed for the second-wave clones peaking on day 37. From day 15 to 85, contracting clones showed balanced CD4/CD8 phenotypes, whereas a second wave of clones that expanded from day 15 to 37 leaned towards CD4+. Some responding clones were found in pre-infection memory, which suggests that pre-existing cross-reactive memory T cells took part in the SARS-CoV-2 response. Only a couple of mild cases were covered by the study, and larger cohorts that include severe cases with pre-infection samples were considered necessary. Contracting CD4+ clones turned up mainly in the CM and EM memory subsets, whereas EMRA was where CD8+ clones were enriched.

Reading the germline V gene gives CDR1 KGHSH and CDR2 LQKENI. V ends up 3 bases short and J 8 bases short, with an unmatched junction base count of 9. From the cysteine through the phenylalanine, the CDR3 covers 15 amino acids. The kept DNA is CDR3 alone, 45 bases in frame from the first base. These reads were obtained on an Illumina NovaSeq 6000. TCRalpha and TCRbeta cDNA libraries were constructed by 5'RACE with constant-segment primers, with sample barcodes and unique molecular identifiers being introduced. RNA was extracted from every sample with Trizol reagent. The libraries were amplified in two PCR steps, and the second step added a second sample barcode and Illumina TruSeq adapters. Sequencing of the libraries was done on an Illumina NovaSeq, producing 2 x 150 bp paired-end reads. In the source study's methods: Reads were demultiplexed and collapsed into UMI-guided consensus sequences with migec v1.2.7. Using mixcr v2.1.11, UMI consensuses were aligned to TRA and TRB V and J templates and then assembled into clonotypes. Expanded or contracted clonotypes were those called significant by both edgeR and NoisET, with noise models trained on biological replicates. edgeR calls used a false discovery rate-adjusted p below 0.01 and a log2 fold-change threshold of 1. As an exploratory analysis of dynamics, max-normalized trajectories of the 1000 most abundant clonotypes were examined by PCA with hierarchical clustering. Separately sequenced CD4+ and CD8+ repertoires were used to assign the CD4 or CD8 phenotype of responding clones. Using fastp at Q25 and MiXCR, TCRdb reprocessed the public reads and kept productive beta chains. For every CDR3 protein sequence, its rows merge into one entry that carries the most common genes and DNA. Clone size and V and J calls follow TCRdb, not the original study. This sample has around 500,000 distinct CDR3 sequences in its table, and over 15% of those were observed once. More than 9% of the sample is held by the ten biggest clonotypes.

Ficoll-Paque density gradient centrifugation was used to isolate PBMCs. The receptor chain draws on TRBV18 and TRBJ1-4, and TRBD1 aligns with 7 junction nucleotides. This TCR was recovered from an adult woman who had mild COVID-19 (a few samples of this study predate the infection). The sample titles of this study are shuffled in the database, so cell type and time point are left out; the donor was told from shared clones. The sequencing sample was made of PBMCs or a T cell subset sorted from them (not recorded which). The bases read TGTGCCAGCTCACCGTACCGGGACAGCAACGAAAAACTGTTTTTT. Its protein reads: CASSPYRDSNEKLFF.